A selection of T cell receptor beta chains follows, all from one sample in a study of blood T cell repertoires in COVID-19. The method was immunoSEQ multiplex PCR; TCRdb's version includes in-frame clones alone and lacks a portion of them. The repertoire holds 250,000 or so clones, about 91% seen once, with 4% to 5% in the top ten. Sequencing input: peripheral blood. Receptors were obtained from a middle-aged woman who had recovered from COVID-19. Each CDR3 is given with its conserved first and last residue. Fields, in order: V gene, D gene, clone size, J gene, CDR3 protein, CDR3 DNA. The D gene is left open where the match is weak. Part of the rows lack a size; the others show once, few, many or a class for expanded clones.

V: TRBV2; D: TRBD1; size: .; J: TRBJ2-5; CDR3: CASSAGQGLQETQYF; DNA: TGTGCCAGCAGCGCGGGACAGGGCCTCCAAGAGACCCAGTACTTC
V: TRBV27; D: .; size: .; J: TRBJ1-2; CDR3: CASAGTRANYGYTF; DNA: TGTGCCAGCGCTGGGACAAGAGCTAACTATGGCTACACCTTC
V: TRBV7-8; D: .; size: .; J: TRBJ1-2; CDR3: CASSPLLEGSGGYTF; DNA: TGTGCCAGCAGCCCCCTGTTGGAGGGGAGTGGGGGCTACACCTTC
V: TRBV28; D: .; size: .; J: TRBJ1-4; CDR3: CASSPVRVPNEKLFF; DNA: TGTGCCAGCAGTCCCGTCCGGGTACCGAATGAAAAACTGTTTTTT
V: TRBV27; D: .; size: .; J: TRBJ2-3; CDR3: CASSPPGVDTQYF; DNA: TGTGCCAGCAGTCCCCCGGGGGTAGATACGCAGTATTTT
V: TRBV5-6; D: .; size: .; J: TRBJ1-1; CDR3: CASSLPGSPTEAFF; DNA: TGTGCCAGCAGCTTACCGGGATCCCCGACTGAAGCTTTCTTT
V: TRBV30; D: .; size: few; J: TRBJ2-5; CDR3: CAWSRHPRETQYF; DNA: TGTGCCTGGAGTAGGCACCCGAGGGAGACCCAGTACTTC
V: TRBV7-9; D: TRBD1; size: once; J: TRBJ1-2; CDR3: CASSSEDRDGYTF; DNA: TGTGCCAGCAGCTCAGAAGACAGGGACGGCTACACCTTC
V: TRBV4-1; D: TRBD2; size: .; J: TRBJ2-1; CDR3: CASSLWSGTSGDNEQFF; DNA: TGCGCCAGCAGCCTGTGGTCCGGGACTAGCGGAGACAATGAGCAGTTCTTC
V: TRBV27; D: .; size: .; J: TRBJ1-3; CDR3: CASSSVGGTIYF; DNA: TGTGCCAGCAGTTCCGTCGGAGGCACCATATATTTT
V: TRBV28; D: .; size: once; J: TRBJ2-5; CDR3: CASRRGPMRETQYF; DNA: TGTGCCAGCAGAAGGGGCCCCATGAGAGAGACCCAGTACTTC
V: TRBV5-6; D: TRBD2; size: .; J: TRBJ2-3; CDR3: CASSLAPSSGGSLDTQYF; DNA: TGTGCCAGCAGCTTGGCCCCCTCTAGCGGGGGGTCCCTAGATACGCAGTATTTT
V: TRBV5-6; D: .; size: .; J: TRBJ1-2; CDR3: CASSLAGLLDGEYGYTF; DNA: TGTGCCAGCAGCTTGGCTGGACTCCTCGATGGGGAATATGGCTACACCTTC
V: TRBV6-5; D: .; size: once; J: TRBJ1-2; CDR3: CASSYRVGGRGYTF; DNA: TGTGCCAGCAGTTACCGAGTGGGGGGAAGAGGCTACACCTTC
V: TRBV9; D: TRBD1; size: few; J: TRBJ1-6; CDR3: CASNRGEHSPLHF; DNA: TGTGCCAGCAACAGGGGAGAGCATTCACCCCTCCACTTT
V: TRBV7-2; D: TRBD2; size: .; J: TRBJ2-1; CDR3: CASSLRRLAGGFFYNEQFF; DNA: TGTGCCAGCAGCTTACGGCGCCTAGCGGGAGGGTTCTTCTACAATGAGCAGTTCTTC
V: TRBV2; D: .; size: once; J: TRBJ1-2; CDR3: CASSYGQFLGF; DNA: TGTGCCAGCAGCTATGGACAGTTCCTAGGGTTC
V: TRBV7-8; D: .; size: .; J: TRBJ2-4; CDR3: CASSLALRDIQYF; DNA: TGTGCCAGCAGCTTAGCCCTCAGGGACATTCAGTACTTC
V: TRBV5-8; D: .; size: .; J: TRBJ1-4; CDR3: CASSPGWIEKLFF; DNA: TGTGCCAGCAGCCCGGGATGGATTGAAAAACTGTTTTTT
V: TRBV27; D: TRBD2; size: .; J: TRBJ2-3; CDR3: CASSLGLAGVVGTQYF; DNA: TGTGCCAGCAGTTTAGGACTAGCGGGAGTAGTGGGTACGCAGTATTTT
V: TRBV9; D: .; size: once; J: TRBJ1-2; CDR3: CASSDGANYGYTF; DNA: TGTGCGAGTTCCGATGGAGCTAACTATGGCTACACCTTC
V: TRBV3-1/TRBV3-2; D: .; size: .; J: TRBJ1-4; CDR3: CASSPSANEKLFF; DNA: TGTGCCAGCAGCCCGTCGGCTAATGAAAAACTGTTTTTT
V: TRBV9; D: TRBD2; size: .; J: TRBJ2-1; CDR3: CASSVGNTGGRQFF; DNA: TGTGCCAGCAGCGTAGGGAACACGGGGGGGCGGCAGTTCTTC
V: TRBV30; D: .; size: .; J: TRBJ2-2; CDR3: CAGGRRATGELFF; DNA: TGTGCCGGGGGTAGGAGGGCCACCGGGGAGCTGTTTTTT
V: TRBV11-3; D: TRBD2; size: .; J: TRBJ2-1; CDR3: CASSPKGLAGHNEQFF; DNA: TGTGCCAGCAGCCCAAAGGGACTAGCGGGCCACAATGAGCAGTTCTTC
V: TRBV4-3; D: .; size: .; J: TRBJ2-3; CDR3: CASSQVGSSTDTQYF; DNA: TGCGCCAGCAGCCAAGTCGGTTCAAGCACAGATACGCAGTATTTT
V: TRBV27; D: TRBD1; size: .; J: TRBJ1-6; CDR3: CASSLDTGVGSPLHF; DNA: TGTGCCAGCAGTTTAGATACAGGGGTGGGCTCACCCCTCCACTTT
V: TRBV19; D: .; size: once; J: TRBJ2-1; CDR3: CASKGLPGVRDEQFF; DNA: TGTGCCTCAAAAGGACTACCCGGGGTTCGGGATGAGCAGTTCTTC
V: TRBV7-6; D: .; size: .; J: TRBJ1-1; CDR3: CASSLETALLNTEAFF; DNA: TGTGCCAGCAGCTTAGAGACAGCCCTGCTGAACACTGAAGCTTTCTTT
V: TRBV18; D: .; size: once; J: TRBJ2-7; CDR3: CASSPYGLRAEQYF; DNA: TGTGCCAGCTCACCATATGGACTGAGGGCCGAGCAGTACTTC
V: TRBV6-5; D: TRBD1; size: .; J: TRBJ2-4; CDR3: CASSSPGQGRNIQYF; DNA: TGTGCCAGCAGTTCGCCGGGACAGGGTAGGAACATTCAGTACTTC
V: TRBV5-5; D: TRBD2; size: once; J: TRBJ2-1; CDR3: CASSLTSGSYNEQFF; DNA: TGTGCCAGCAGCTTAACTAGCGGGAGTTACAATGAGCAGTTCTTC
V: TRBV15; D: TRBD1; size: .; J: TRBJ1-2; CDR3: CATSRVTGAGYTF; DNA: TGTGCCACCAGCAGAGTAACAGGGGCTGGCTACACCTTC
V: TRBV28; D: .; size: .; J: TRBJ2-7; CDR3: CASSQTGGSYEQYF; DNA: TGTGCCAGCAGCCAGACAGGCGGCTCCTACGAGCAGTACTTC
V: TRBV5-4; D: TRBD1; size: .; J: TRBJ1-1; CDR3: CASSRDRGAEAFF; DNA: TGTGCCAGCAGCCGGGACAGGGGGGCTGAAGCTTTCTTT
V: TRBV30; D: TRBD1; size: .; J: TRBJ1-4; CDR3: CAWSSGTGTEKLFF; DNA: TGTGCCTGGAGTTCCGGGACAGGGACCGAAAAACTGTTTTTT
V: TRBV27; D: .; size: once; J: TRBJ2-3; CDR3: CASSSSPDTQYF; DNA: TGTGCCAGCAGCTCGAGCCCAGATACGCAGTATTTT
V: TRBV5-1; D: TRBD1; size: .; J: TRBJ2-2; CDR3: CASSADRGRPGELFF; DNA: TGCGCCAGCAGCGCGGACAGGGGGCGGCCCGGGGAGCTGTTTTTT
V: TRBV19; D: .; size: .; J: TRBJ1-2; CDR3: CASSRGGAPYYGYTF; DNA: TGTGCCAGTAGTAGGGGAGGGGCACCTTACTATGGCTACACCTTC
V: TRBV28; D: TRBD2; size: .; J: TRBJ2-3; CDR3: CASSYRLAGGDTQYF; DNA: TGTGCCAGCAGTTACCGACTAGCGGGGGGAGATACGCAGTATTTT
V: TRBV20-1; D: .; size: .; J: TRBJ2-3; CDR3: CSASDAKGTDTQYF; DNA: TGCAGTGCTAGTGACGCTAAGGGGACAGATACGCAGTATTTT
V: TRBV28; D: TRBD1; size: few; J: TRBJ1-5; CDR3: CASKGQAKNQPQHF; DNA: TGTGCCAGTAAAGGACAGGCAAAAAATCAGCCCCAGCATTTT
V: TRBV4-1; D: TRBD1; size: .; J: TRBJ1-2; CDR3: CASSQTGFAYGYTF; DNA: TGCGCCAGCAGTCAGACAGGGTTCGCCTATGGCTACACCTTC
V: TRBV3-1/TRBV3-2; D: TRBD2; size: .; J: TRBJ2-3; CDR3: CASSQVSGRADTQYF; DNA: TGTGCCAGCAGCCAAGTCAGCGGGAGGGCAGATACGCAGTATTTT
V: TRBV9; D: .; size: once; J: TRBJ2-1; CDR3: CASSVARGPAYNEQFF; DNA: TGTGCCAGCAGCGTAGCGCGGGGGCCGGCCTACAATGAGCAGTTCTTC
V: TRBV4-1; D: .; size: once; J: TRBJ2-4; CDR3: CASSQVPGERNIQYF; DNA: TGCGCCAGCAGCCAAGTTCCGGGGGAACGGAACATTCAGTACTTC
V: TRBV11-2; D: TRBD1; size: few; J: TRBJ1-1; CDR3: CASSSWTGIGTEAFF; DNA: TGTGCCAGCAGCTCCTGGACAGGGATTGGCACTGAAGCTTTCTTT
V: TRBV19; D: .; size: .; J: TRBJ2-5; CDR3: CASRWRETQYF; DNA: TGTGCCAGCCGTTGGAGGGAGACCCAGTACTTC
V: TRBV5-6; D: .; size: .; J: TRBJ1-2; CDR3: CASSLDRAQHYGYTF; DNA: TGTGCCAGCAGCTTGGACAGGGCTCAACACTATGGCTACACCTTC
V: TRBV19; D: TRBD1; size: .; J: TRBJ1-5; CDR3: CASSIDRDRQPQHF; DNA: TGTGCCAGTAGTATCGACAGGGATAGGCAGCCCCAGCATTTT
V: TRBV2; D: .; size: .; J: TRBJ2-5; CDR3: CASSEMRDQETQYF; DNA: TGTGCCAGCAGTGAAATGAGGGACCAAGAGACCCAGTACTTC
V: TRBV7-2; D: .; size: .; J: TRBJ1-1; CDR3: CASSRWNTEAFF; DNA: TGTGCCAGCAGTCGTTGGAACACTGAAGCTTTCTTT
V: TRBV28; D: .; size: .; J: TRBJ1-6; CDR3: CASSLFGENHF; DNA: TGTGCCAGCAGTTTATTCGGTGAAAACCACTTT
V: TRBV5-1; D: .; size: .; J: TRBJ2-1; CDR3: CASSPLADEQFF; DNA: TGCGCCAGCAGCCCTCTAGCCGATGAGCAGTTCTTC
V: TRBV30; D: .; size: .; J: TRBJ2-7; CDR3: CAWSDIYEQYF; DNA: TGTGCCTGGAGTGATATTTACGAGCAGTACTTC
V: TRBV7-2; D: .; size: .; J: TRBJ1-5; CDR3: CASSNRPGNQPQHF; DNA: TGTGCCAGCAGCAACCGCCCGGGTAATCAGCCCCAGCATTTT
V: TRBV27; D: TRBD1; size: .; J: TRBJ1-4; CDR3: CATGTALNEKLFF; DNA: TGTGCCACCGGGACAGCCCTTAATGAAAAACTGTTTTTT
V: TRBV27; D: .; size: .; J: TRBJ2-7; CDR3: CASSSLLPAYEQYF; DNA: TGTGCCAGCAGTTCCCTCCTGCCGGCCTACGAGCAGTACTTC
V: TRBV6-5; D: TRBD1; size: once; J: TRBJ2-5; CDR3: CASSRQGLQETQYF; DNA: TGTGCCAGCAGTAGACAGGGCTTACAAGAGACCCAGTACTTC
V: TRBV5-4; D: .; size: .; J: TRBJ2-2; CDR3: CASSGTTGPNTGELFF; DNA: TGTGCCAGCAGCGGAACGACAGGCCCGAACACCGGGGAGCTGTTTTTT